This entry lists 17 T cell receptor beta chains sequenced from one sample in a study of early T cells in non-severe SARS-CoV-2 infection. One entry per CDR3 protein, called by TCRdb with MiXCR from the 5' RACE reads. The sample lists more than 50,000 distinct CDR3 sequences, more than 10% occurring once. Material: whole blood, obtained at baseline. These receptors were taken from an adult who was a healthcare worker with PCR-confirmed SARS-CoV-2 infection or an uninfected control (not recorded which).

This chain links TRBV11-3 with TRBJ1-1; D is unclear. V gave up 5 bases and J gave up 4 bases, with 8 bases separating them. This CDR3 is built from 12 residues. Germline CDR1 is SGHNT and CDR2 is YENEEA. The CDR3 spells CASSVTATEAFF. The CDR3 bases are TGTGCCAGCAGCGTCACAGCCACTGAAGCTTTCTTT.

This clonotype was seen more than once but under ten times. CDR3 loop: CASSIGRTNEQYF. In DNA, the CDR3 is TGTGCCAGTAGTATCGGACGTACGAACGAGCAGTACTTC. The chain couples TRBV19 to TRBJ2-7; no firm D call. The ends were cut back, 3 bases at V and 5 bases at J, with 11 bases in the middle. The germline V gene encodes CDR1 LNHDA and CDR2 SQIVND (reference sequence). The CDR3 covers 13 residues.

This clonotype was found a few times. The gene calls are TRBV27 and TRBJ2-7, with D possibly TRBD1 on 5 matching bases. CDR3 length equals 11 residues. V lost 6 bases to trimming and J lost 4 bases, with 7 bases between them. Germline values: CDR1 MNHEY, CDR2 SMNVEV (reference sequence). The CDR3 region has the DNA TGTGCCAGCAGGGGGCGGTACGAGCAGTACTTC. Translated: CASRGRYEQYF.

This clonotype was recorded a few times. This rearrangement joins TRBV10-1 to TRBJ2-2, with TRBD1 matching over 11 bases. Germline lookup yields CDR1 WNHNN and CDR2 SYGVQD (reference sequence). CDR3 size: 17 residues. The J segment lost 3 bases and the V segment lost 5 bases, leaving 8 bases of the junction unmatched. The CDR3 is CASSFGTGGHDTGELFF. In DNA form, the CDR3 reads TGCGCCAGCAGTTTCGGGACAGGGGGTCATGACACCGGGGAGCTGTTTTTT.

V and J are TRBV4-3 and TRBJ1-5, with D perhaps TRBD1 (5 bases). The V and J ends lost 0 bases and 0 bases respectively, with 15 bases between them. This CDR3 has 18 amino acids. In germline, CDR1 is LGHNA, CDR2 YSLEER. The CDR3, as DNA: TGCGCCAGCAGCCAAGAACCTCGTGGGGCTAATAGCAATCAGCCCCAGCATTTT. Its translation is CASSQEPRGANSNQPQHF.

This chain uses TRBV4-1 with TRBJ2-7; 9 bases are shared with TRBD1. Germline values: CDR1 MGHRA, CDR2 YSYEKL. This CDR3 spans 16 amino acids. The V and J ends lost 8 bases and 3 bases, in that order; junction bases with no gene match: 14. The CDR3 reads CASAPGQGKGDYEQYF. CDR3 nucleotide sequence: TGCGCCAGCGCCCCAGGACAGGGGAAGGGGGACTACGAGCAGTACTTC.

The chain is built from TRBV7-2 and TRBJ2-7; tentative D call: TRBD2 (6 bases). The CDR3 extends over 15 amino acids. The germline V gene has CDR1 SGHTA and CDR2 FQGNSA. Trimming took off 4 bases at V and 2 bases at J, with 15 bases between the two ends. The CDR3 loop is CASSSTGLPPYEQYF. CDR3 sequence (DNA): TGTGCCAGCAGCTCAACGGGACTCCCCCCCTACGAGCAGTACTTC. Supplemented by reference TRBV7-2 and TRBJ2-7, the full variable domain reads GAGVSQSPSNKVTEKGKDVELRCDPISGHTALYWYRQSLGQGLEFLIYFQGNSAPDKSGLPSDRFSAERTGGSVSTLTIQRTQQEDSAVYLCASSSTGLPPYEQYFGPGTRLTVT.

In its sample, this clonotype was seen a few times. The chain has TRBV24-1 and TRBJ1-2; D possibly corresponds to TRBD1 (6 bases). Germline lookup yields CDR1 KGHDR and CDR2 SFDVKD. There are 14 residues in the CDR3. V lost 3 bases, J lost 7 bases, and 14 bases lay in between. CDR3 loop: CATSDETGSSGYTF. DNA for the CDR3: TGTGCCACCAGTGATGAAACAGGGAGTTCTGGCTACACCTTC.

There are many counts of this clonotype. The chain links TRBV7-9 to TRBJ2-1; 8 nucleotides line up with TRBD2. Losses at the gene ends were 1 base for V and 6 bases for J; bases not matched to a gene: 8. The CDR3 has 16 amino acids. The germline V gene encodes CDR1 SEHNR and CDR2 FQNEAQ (reference sequence). CDR3 nucleotide sequence: TGTGCCAGCAGCTTAGTCTCGGGAGGGCCTTCCAATGAGCAGTTCTTC. Its translation: CASSLVSGGPSNEQFF. Supplemented by reference TRBV7-9 and TRBJ2-1, the full variable domain reads DTGVSQNPRHKITKRGQNVTFRCDPISEHNRLYWYRQTLGQGPEFLTYFQNEAQLEKSRLLSDRFSAERPKGSFSTLEIQRTEQGDSAMYLCASSLVSGGPSNEQFFGPGTRLTVL.

The chain links TRBV2 to TRBJ2-7; tentative D call: TRBD1 (5 bases). The CDR3 consists of 15 residues. V was shortened by 4 bases and J by 7 bases, with 20 bases between the two germline ends. Germline V gene sequence: CDR1 SNHLY, CDR2 FYNNEI. The CDR3 here is CASSVQQAPTREQYF. CDR3 coding DNA: TGTGCCAGCAGTGTACAACAGGCCCCTACGAGGGAGCAGTACTTC.

The sample holds a few counts of this clonotype. The V call is TRBV7-2, the J call TRBJ1-1; D is ambiguous. The ends were cut back, 4 bases at V and 4 bases at J, with 19 bases in the middle. This CDR3 region has 16 residues. The germline V gene has CDR1 SGHTA and CDR2 FQGNSA. CDR3 in amino acids: CASSSRGGAYFTEAFF. The CDR3 nucleotides read TGTGCCAGCAGCTCCCGTGGAGGAGCCTACTTCACTGAAGCTTTCTTT.

The chain links TRBV3-1 to TRBJ2-1; 12 nucleotides line up with TRBD2. Trimming cost V 5 bases and J 9 bases; bases outside gene matches: 11. This CDR3 is built from 16 residues. The V gene's germline CDR1 is LGHDT and CDR2 YNNKEL (reference sequence). CDR3 DNA: TGTGCCAGCAGCGGAGGACTAGCGGGACGGTTGATTGAGCAGTTCTTC. This translates into CASSGGLAGRLIEQFF.

CDR3 coding DNA: TGTGCCAGCAGCTTCCGCGGGAACCCCTACGAGCAGTACTTC. Its protein is CASSFRGNPYEQYF. The V and J genes are TRBV5-4 and TRBJ2-7; D is possibly TRBD2 (6 bases). The CDR3 contains 14 residues. V was trimmed by 2 bases and J by 2 bases, leaving 11 bases between them. Germline-derived CDR1 and CDR2 are SGHNT and YYREEE (reference sequence). Using reference TRBV5-4 and TRBJ2-7 for the parts outside the CDR3, the full variable domain is ETGVTQSPTHLIKTRGQQVTLRCSSQSGHNTVSWYQQALGQGPQFIFQYYREEENGRGNFPPRFSGLQFPNYSSELNVNALELDDSALYLCASSFRGNPYEQYFGPGTRLTVT.

There are a few counts of this clonotype. The genes are TRBV6-1 and TRBJ2-7; unclear D gene. Trimming removed 1 base at V and 2 bases at J, with 18 bases between. This CDR3 region has 17 residues. Per germline, CDR1 MNHNS and CDR2 SASEGT. CDR3 sequence reads: CASSEENRQEIAYEQYF. CDR3 nucleotides: TGTGCCAGCAGTGAAGAGAACCGGCAGGAGATTGCCTACGAGCAGTACTTC.

This clonotype has just a few counts. This sequence joins TRBV7-9 and TRBJ1-1; 7 bases align to TRBD1. V shed 8 bases, J shed 3 bases, and the junction held 6 bases outside the gene matches. Germline loops: CDR1 SEHNR, CDR2 FQNEAQ (reference sequence). This CDR3 has 13 residues. CDR3 coding DNA: TGTGCCAGCGGGATAACAGGGGACACTGAAGCTTTCTTT. Translated: CASGITGDTEAFF.

The V gene is TRBV29-1, the J gene TRBJ2-1; 12 positions match TRBD2. In germline, CDR1 is SQVTM, CDR2 ANQGSEA. Trimming took 7 bases from V and 9 from J; bases not matched to a gene: 13. The CDR3 totals 15 residues. The CDR3 sequence: CSGGGLAGGPLEQFF. The CDR3 nucleotides read TGCAGCGGAGGGGGCCTAGCGGGAGGGCCTCTTGAGCAGTTCTTC.

V is TRBV18 and J is TRBJ2-7, with D possibly matching TRBD1 (6 bases). The CDR3 runs 16 residues. Germline values: CDR1 KGHSH, CDR2 LQKENI. Deletions cut 4 bases from V and 0 bases from J, with 16 bases between. CDR3 amino acids: CASSRSIPGDSYEQYF. The CDR3, as DNA: TGTGCCAGCTCACGATCAATCCCAGGGGACTCCTACGAGCAGTACTTC.